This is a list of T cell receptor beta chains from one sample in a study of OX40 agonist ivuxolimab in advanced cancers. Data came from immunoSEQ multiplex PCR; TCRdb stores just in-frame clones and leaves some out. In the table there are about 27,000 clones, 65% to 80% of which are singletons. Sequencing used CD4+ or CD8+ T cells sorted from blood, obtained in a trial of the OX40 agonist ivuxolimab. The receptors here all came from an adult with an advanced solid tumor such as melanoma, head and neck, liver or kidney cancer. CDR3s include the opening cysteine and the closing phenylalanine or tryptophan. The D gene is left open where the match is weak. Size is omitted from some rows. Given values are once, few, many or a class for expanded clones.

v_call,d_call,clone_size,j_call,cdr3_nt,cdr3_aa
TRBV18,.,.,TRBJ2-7,TGTGCCAGCTCCTCCGACAGATACTACGAGCAGTACTTC,CASSSDRYYEQYF
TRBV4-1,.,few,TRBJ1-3,TGCGCCAGCAGCCAAACTACCCACTCTGGAAACACCATATATTTT,CASSQTTHSGNTIYF
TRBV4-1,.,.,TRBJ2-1,TGCGCCAGCAGCCAAAGCCCCGGGGGGCACTACAATGAGCAGTTCTTC,CASSQSPGGHYNEQFF
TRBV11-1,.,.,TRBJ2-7,TGTGCCAGCAGCTTATCGAGTTACGAGCAGTACTTC,CASSLSSYEQYF
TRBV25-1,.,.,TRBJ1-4,TGTGCCAGCAGTCGCGGGGGGACCGGGATGGAAAAACTGTTTTTT,CASSRGGTGMEKLFF
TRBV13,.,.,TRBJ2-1,TGTGCCAGCAGCCCAGGGAGTTATGAGCAGTTCTTC,CASSPGSYEQFF
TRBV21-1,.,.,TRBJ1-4,TGTGCCAGCAGCAAAGCCGGACAGGTAAAGTTAGAAAAACTGTTTTTT,CASSKAGQVKLEKLFF
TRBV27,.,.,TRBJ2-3,TGTGCCAGCAGTTTATTAGGGGGTACTAGCACAGATACGCAGTATTTT,CASSLLGGTSTDTQYF
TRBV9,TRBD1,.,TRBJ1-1,TGTGCCAGCAGCGTATCCCAACAGGGGGCCGGCACTGAAGCTTTCTTT,CASSVSQQGAGTEAFF
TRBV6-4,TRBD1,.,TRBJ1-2,TGTGCCAGCAGGCCAAGAGGACAGGATTTGTATGGCTACACCTTC,CASRPRGQDLYGYTF
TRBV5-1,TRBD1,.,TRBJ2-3,TGCGCCAGCAGCTTGGGGGAGACAGGGAGCACAGATACGCAGTATTTT,CASSLGETGSTDTQYF
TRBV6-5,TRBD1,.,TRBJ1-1,TGTGCCAGCAGTTTAACAGGGGGGGGCCCTGAAGCTTTCTTT,CASSLTGGGPEAFF
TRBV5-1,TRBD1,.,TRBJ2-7,TGCGCCAGCAGCTTGGCGACAGGGTACGAGCAGTACTTC,CASSLATGYEQYF